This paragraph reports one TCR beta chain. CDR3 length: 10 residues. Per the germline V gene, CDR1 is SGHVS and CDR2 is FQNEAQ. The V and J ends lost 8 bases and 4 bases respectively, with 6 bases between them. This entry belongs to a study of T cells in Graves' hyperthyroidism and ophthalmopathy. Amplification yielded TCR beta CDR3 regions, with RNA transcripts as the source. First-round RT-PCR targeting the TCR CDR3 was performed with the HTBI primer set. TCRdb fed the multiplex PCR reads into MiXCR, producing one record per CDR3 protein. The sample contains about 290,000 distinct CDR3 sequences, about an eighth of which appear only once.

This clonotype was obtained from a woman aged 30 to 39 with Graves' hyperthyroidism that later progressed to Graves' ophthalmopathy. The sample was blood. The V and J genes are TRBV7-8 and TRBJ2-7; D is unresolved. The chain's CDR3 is CASGDYEQYF. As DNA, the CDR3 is TGTGCCAGCGGTGATTACGAGCAGTACTTC.